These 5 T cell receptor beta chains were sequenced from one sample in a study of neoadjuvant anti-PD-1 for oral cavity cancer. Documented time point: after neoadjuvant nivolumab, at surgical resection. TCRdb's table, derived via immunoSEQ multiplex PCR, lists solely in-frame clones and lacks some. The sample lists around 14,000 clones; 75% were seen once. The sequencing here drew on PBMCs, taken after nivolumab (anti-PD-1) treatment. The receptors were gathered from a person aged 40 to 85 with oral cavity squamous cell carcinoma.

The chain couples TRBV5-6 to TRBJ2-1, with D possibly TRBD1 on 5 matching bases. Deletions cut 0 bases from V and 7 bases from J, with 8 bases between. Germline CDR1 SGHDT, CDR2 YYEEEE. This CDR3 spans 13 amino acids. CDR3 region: CASSLDRRNEQFF. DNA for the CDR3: TGTGCCAGCAGCTTGGACAGGAGAAATGAGCAGTTCTTC.

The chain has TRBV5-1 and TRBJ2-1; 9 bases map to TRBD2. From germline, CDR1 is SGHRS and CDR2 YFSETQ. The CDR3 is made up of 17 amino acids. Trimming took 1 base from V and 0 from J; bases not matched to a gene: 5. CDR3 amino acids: CASSLTTSGSSYNEQFF. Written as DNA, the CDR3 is TGCGCCAGCAGCTTGACGACTAGCGGAAGCTCCTACAATGAGCAGTTCTTC.

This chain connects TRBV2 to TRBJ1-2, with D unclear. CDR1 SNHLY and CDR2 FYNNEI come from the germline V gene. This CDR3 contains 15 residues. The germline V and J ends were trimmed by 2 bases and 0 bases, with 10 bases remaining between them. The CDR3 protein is CASSEFQAANYGYTF. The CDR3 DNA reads TGTGCCAGCAGTGAATTCCAGGCTGCTAACTATGGCTACACCTTC.

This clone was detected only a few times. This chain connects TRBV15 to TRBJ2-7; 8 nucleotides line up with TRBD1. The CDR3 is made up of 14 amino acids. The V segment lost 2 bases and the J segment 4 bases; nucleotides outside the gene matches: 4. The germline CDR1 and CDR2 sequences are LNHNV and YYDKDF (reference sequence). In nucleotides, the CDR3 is TGTGCCACCAGCAGACAGGGGGCTTTATACGAGCAGTACTTC. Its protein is CATSRQGALYEQYF.

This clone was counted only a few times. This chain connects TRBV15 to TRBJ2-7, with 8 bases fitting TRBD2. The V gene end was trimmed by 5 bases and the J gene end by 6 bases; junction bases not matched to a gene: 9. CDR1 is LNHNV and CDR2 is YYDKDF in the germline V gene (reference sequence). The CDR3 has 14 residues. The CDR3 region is CATSVRTREGEQYF. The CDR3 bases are TGTGCCACCAGCGTTCGGACCCGGGAGGGCGAGCAGTACTTC.